Reported below is one T cell receptor (beta chain). In its sample, this clonotype was seen many times. Its antigen has not been determined. No base-level quality is on record; no much larger clone is a single base apart. Library construction relied on multiplex PCR. Sequencing took place on an Illumina HiSeq 4000. TCR beta libraries were built with iRepertoire HTBI primers and Arm-PCR amplification of CDR3 regions. Before sequencing, the PCR products went through gel purification. Regarding the original processing steps: Across samples, 60 to 70 TRBV and 14 TRBJ segments were identified and used for gene usage analysis of CDR3 amino acid clonotypes. COPE and FqMerger were used to merge the filtered high-quality paired reads into contigs. BLAST was used to align contigs to IMGT TRBV, TRBD and TRBJ reference genes, and CDR3 was defined according to IMGT. Any clonotype with a frequency above 0.1% was counted as a highly expanded clone. Shannon entropy was used to measure repertoire diversity, and the Gini coefficient was used to measure V-J evenness. Public clonotypes were defined as clonotypes shared by more than one individual. Through fastp at Q25 and MiXCR, TCRdb rebuilt clones from the public reads, retaining in-frame beta chains. All rows with the same CDR3 protein become a single entry with the most common DNA and genes. The V and J calls here are based on TCRdb, not the publication. This sample comprises 300,000 to 500,000 distinct CDR3 sequences, 20% of them detected only once. The ten largest clones take up roughly 20% of the sample.

The data are from a study of regulatory T cells in long-lasting Graves disease (dated by TCRdb to the early 2020s). In the study overall: Persistent Graves' disease meant more than 5 years of antithyroid drug treatment with TSH receptor autoantibodies that stayed positive. A total of about 35 samples underwent TCR sequencing, from some 13 patients with persistent Graves' disease and roughly 20 patients with newly diagnosed Graves' disease. Antithyroid drugs had been taken for approximately 10 years on average by persistent Graves' disease patients in the clinical cohort. This study used TCR sequencing and RNA sequencing of peripheral blood to compare persistent Graves' disease patients against newly diagnosed Graves' disease patients. The study was registered as a clinical trial and conducted in China.

The CDR1 and CDR2 encoded by the germline V gene are SGHAT and FQNNGV. The germline ends are 20 bases apart after V is trimmed by 8 bases and J by 9 bases. There are 13 amino acids in the CDR3, from cysteine to phenylalanine inclusive. The only DNA kept is the CDR3, 39 bases in frame from the first base. The time point label of this sample denotes: persistent/refractory GD, antithyroid drugs over 5 years with positive TRAb. For both TCR sequencing and RNA sequencing, RNA was extracted from PBMCs in TRIzol. Graves' disease was diagnosed according to American Thyroid Association guidelines. Recruitment of patients was carried out at an endocrinology department in Xi'an, China. Each patient gave around 9.2 milliliters of peripheral blood, collected in an EDTA anticoagulant tube. Ficoll Paque Plus density gradient separation was used to isolate PBMCs, and no additional T cell sorting was done. An Agilent 2100 Bioanalyzer and agarose gel were used to assess RNA quality, and a NanoDrop 2000 was used to measure RNA concentration.

General findings and caveats noted by the study authors: Preferential use of TRBV28, TRBJ1-2 and TRBJ2-5 was observed in persistent disease, whereas TRBV20-1 and TRBJ2-1 were favored in newly diagnosed disease. Only peripheral blood was studied, because thyroid tissue, the primary lesion, was inaccessible. Lower TCR Shannon entropy and fewer highly expanded clones were observed in persistent Graves' disease patients than in newly diagnosed patients, which suggested clonal expansion. More public clonotypes were shared among persistent patients (2,741) than among newly diagnosed patients (more than 900). Sequencing and analysis were restricted to the TCR beta chain. The authors acknowledged the small sample size as a limitation that may reduce accuracy.

Recombination connected TRBV11-2 to TRBJ2-7; matching of 6 bases hints at TRBD2 as the D gene. This material consisted of peripheral blood mononuclear cells (PBMCs), taken when the disease was refractory, from a patient treated with antithyroid drugs. This sequence was found in a female donor with Graves disease. At the DNA level, the sequence is TGTGCCAGCCAACCGCTCCGATTCGGGGGGCAGTACTTC. Its protein reads: CASQPLRFGGQYF.